This TCR beta chain came from a study of metastatic and nonmetastatic thyroid tumors. Study background: Repertoire comparison spanned blood and tumor or nodule tissue of malignant and benign thyroid patients.

For this clone: The antigen is unknown. An end of the junction does not agree with germline; a read error may underlie this. Additional DNA sequences in this sample encode the identical CDR3.

CDR3 length: 16 amino acids. Germline V lookup: CDR1 MNHNS, CDR2 SASEGT. Regarding the study as a whole: Significantly higher TCR beta diversity was reportedly seen in malignant thyroid tumors than benign nodules, in blood and tumor.

In the original processing: The authors used CDR3 differences across clinicopathological groups to build a distant-metastasis classifier for papillary thyroid cancer. From the PCR reads, TCRdb re-called clones with MiXCR. TCRdb, not the original authors, processed these V and J calls. The data hold tens of thousands of clones, with around 15% observed a single time. Not a single patient had been given any form of treatment at any point before undergoing thyroid surgery. The sequence derives from a female donor with papillary thyroid cancer or a benign thyroid nodule (not recorded which). Some clones in this sample may be carry-over from other donors' samples. V usage is TRBV6-1 and J usage is TRBJ2-2; 8 bases match TRBD1. Sequencing was done on a sample of blood. CDR3 amino acids: CASSEVPDRGAGELFF. The CDR3 DNA reads as TGTGCCAGCAGTGAAGTTCCTGACAGGGGAGCCGGTGAGCTGTTTTTT.